Presented here are 9 T cell receptor beta chains from one specimen sequenced in a study of shared clonotypes between healthy human individuals. The naive CD8 population came from CD45RO-negative cells selected for CCR7, without terminally differentiated effector memory CD45RA+ cells. Assay used: immunoSEQ multiplex PCR; TCRdb lists only in-frame clones, some missing. Among about 2,100,000 clones listed, around 93% were seen once. Sequenced sample: naive CD8+ T cells from PBMCs. The receptor source for this set is a man aged 18 to 30 in good health. Some clones in this sample may be carry-over from other donors' samples.

The DNA of the CDR3 is TGCGCCAGCAGCCACCGGGACAACCCAATCAAGGATACGCAGTATTTT. This sequence encodes CASSHRDNPIKDTQYF. This rearrangement joins TRBV4-1 to TRBJ2-3; a possible D gene is TRBD1 (6 bases). The CDR3 has 16 residues. V was clipped by 3 bases and J by 6 bases, with 19 bases between them. Looked up from germline, CDR1 is MGHRA and CDR2 is YSYEKL.

This chain links TRBV4-2 with TRBJ2-7, with D possibly being TRBD2 (5 bases). CDR1 and CDR2 (germline): LGHNA, YNFKEQ. The CDR3 loop spans 13 amino acids. V was cut by 4 bases and J by 5 bases, with 12 bases left in between. The CDR3 sequence: CASSPLDGDEQYF. The CDR3 coding sequence is TGTGCCAGCAGCCCCCTCGACGGGGACGAGCAGTACTTC.

V and J are TRBV11-2 and TRBJ2-1; D is perhaps TRBD2 (5 bases). The CDR3 contains 15 residues. Germline V gene sequence: CDR1 SGHAT, CDR2 FQNNGV. Trimming pared 1 base from V and 4 bases from J, leaving 11 bases between. CDR3 DNA: TGTGCCAGCAGCTTAGGGGATGGGAGATACAATGAGCAGTTCTTC. It codes for CASSLGDGRYNEQFF.

The rearrangement joins TRBV2 to TRBJ1-4; D is possibly TRBD1 (5 bases). This CDR3 comprises 15 residues. The germline CDR1 and CDR2 sequences are SNHLY and FYNNEI. V gave up 3 bases and J gave up 7 bases, with 15 bases separating them. In DNA form, the CDR3 reads TGTGCCAGCAGTGAGTCGTTTGGGGGGAGTGAAAAACTGTTTTTT. Amino acids: CASSESFGGSEKLFF. Full variable domain (remainder filled in from reference TRBV2 and TRBJ1-4): EPEVTQTPSHQVTQMGQEVILRCVPISNHLYFYWYRQILGQKVEFLVSFYNNEISEKSEIFDDQFSVERPDGSNFTLKIRSTKLEDSAMYFCASSESFGGSEKLFFGSGTQLSVL.

This CDR3 is CASSLLTGVKDGYTF. For the CDR3, the DNA is TGCGCCAGCAGCTTGTTGACAGGAGTAAAGGATGGCTACACCTTC. The chain couples TRBV5-1 to TRBJ1-2, with D tentatively TRBD1 (6 bases). The V end lost 1 base, the J end lost 6 bases, and 16 bases lay between the germline ends. CDR3 length equals 15 residues. Germline V lookup: CDR1 SGHRS, CDR2 YFSETQ.

The chain combines TRBV28 with TRBJ2-3; 7 positions agree with TRBD1. The CDR3 loop spans 17 amino acids. V gave up 5 bases and J gave up 10 bases; unmatched junction bases: 21. The germline V gene has CDR1 MDHEN and CDR2 SYDVKM. The CDR3 region has the DNA TGTGCCAGCAGTCCCTTTCCCACAGGGGCCCCCGGTGGGGCGCAGTATTTT. It translates to CASSPFPTGAPGGAQYF.

This chain connects TRBV13 to TRBJ2-7; D may be TRBD1 (6 bases). The CDR3 covers 15 residues. The germline gives CDR1 PRHDT, CDR2 FYEKMQ (reference sequence). V lost 10 bases and J lost 6, with 25 bases in between. In nucleotides, the CDR3 is TGTGCCACCCGAATTAGGGGTGGGACACAAATCGAGCAGTACTTC. Translation: CATRIRGGTQIEQYF.

The chain links TRBV6-5 to TRBJ1-3, with 7 bases matching TRBD1. With V trimmed by 10 bases and J by 2 bases, 8 bases remained unmatched. The CDR3 spans 14 residues. Germline V lookup: CDR1 MNHEY, CDR2 SVGAGI. The chain's CDR3 is CATNPDRTGNTIYF. DNA of the CDR3: TGTGCCACCAACCCGGACAGGACTGGAAACACCATATATTTT.

This clone is a singleton in its sample. This chain joins TRBV11-2 and TRBJ2-3; possible D gene TRBD1, 5 bases. Germline-derived CDR1 and CDR2 are SGHAT and FQNNGV. Trimming took off 4 bases at V and 11 bases at J, with 13 bases between the two ends. There are 12 residues in the CDR3. The CDR3 spells CASSSPDMEQYF. CDR3 coding DNA: TGTGCCAGCAGCTCCCCGGACATGGAGCAGTATTTT.